This T cell receptor beta chain emerged from a study of T-cell reconstitution after alpha-beta-depleted transplantation in children. Regarding this clonotype: Its antigen is not known.

During its preparation, the TCRbeta library received unique molecular identifiers. TCRdb reanalysed the PCR reads using MiXCR and keeps one entry per CDR3 protein. The sample has about 250,000 distinct CDR3 sequences, more than 20% seen once. General study results and limits: Fresh T-cell production supplied most of the T-cell counts and diversity seen one year after transplant. Surviving recipient T cells and thymic progenitors accounted for the high day-60 TCRbeta diversity observed in some patients. At around two months after transplant, the alpha-beta T cells were reportedly derived from several hundred expanded clones that came from non-depleted graft cells.

Trimming cost V 6 bases and J 4 bases; bases outside gene matches: 3. CDR1 and CDR2 from the germline V gene are SNHLY and FYNNEI. CDR3 length: 14 residues. The chain couples TRBV2 to TRBJ2-2, with 9 nucleotides matching TRBD1. This receptor was obtained from a female patient aged 2 to 10 who had a stem cell transplant for congenital amegakaryocytic thrombocytopenia, so the T cells may come from the graft donor. The sample here was PBMCs, mostly from graft donor cells, taken 360 days after TCRalphabeta/CD19-depleted stem cell transplant. The CDR3 coding sequence is TGTGCCAGCAGGTGGGACAGGGCCACCGGGGAGCTGTTTTTT. It translates to CASRWDRATGELFF.